This T cell receptor beta chain came from a study of T cells after yellow fever vaccination. Study-level information: The authors prepared low-cell-number fractions using SMART-Seq v4 Ultra Low Input. General study points: Reappearance after the booster was seen for most primary-vaccination clones, at around 95% CD4 and around 90% CD8.

TCRdb called the 5' RACE reads again in MiXCR, with one record for every CDR3 protein. The sample contains hundreds of thousands of distinct CDR3 sequences, roughly 11% of which appear only once. The ends lost 3 bases at V and 10 bases at J; junction bases unmatched: 8. CDR1 is MGHDK and CDR2 is SYGVNS in the germline V gene. The CDR3 spans 14 residues. About this clonotype itself: Its target is unknown.

This sample comprised PBMCs, obtained on the day of the first yellow fever vaccination. The genes are TRBV25-1 and TRBJ1-2; 10 bases align to TRBD1. The sequence came from a man younger than 35 who received the YFV17D yellow fever vaccine. Here the CDR3 DNA reads TGTGCCAGCAGTGAGCCGGGACAGGGGAAATCCTACACCTTC. Protein sequence: CASSEPGQGKSYTF.